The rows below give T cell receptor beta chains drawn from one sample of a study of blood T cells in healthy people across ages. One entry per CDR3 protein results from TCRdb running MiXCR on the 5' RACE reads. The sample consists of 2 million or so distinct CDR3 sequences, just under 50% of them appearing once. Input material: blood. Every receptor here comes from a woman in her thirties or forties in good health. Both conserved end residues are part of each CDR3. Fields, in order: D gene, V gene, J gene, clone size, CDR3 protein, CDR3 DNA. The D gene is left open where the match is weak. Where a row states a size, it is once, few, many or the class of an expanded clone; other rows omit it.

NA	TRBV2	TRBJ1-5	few	CASSGTDSNQPQHF	TGTGCCAGCAGTGGGACGGATAGCAATCAGCCCCAGCATTTT
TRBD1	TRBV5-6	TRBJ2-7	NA	CASSPTGTGDHEQYF	TGTGCCAGCAGCCCAACCGGGACAGGGGACCACGAGCAGTACTTC
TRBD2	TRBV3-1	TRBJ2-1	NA	CASSPIGTSGYNEQFF	TGTGCCAGCAGCCCAATAGGGACTAGCGGATACAATGAGCAGTTCTTC
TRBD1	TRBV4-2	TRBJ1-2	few	CASSQDLGQGGGYTF	TGTGCCAGCAGCCAAGATCTGGGACAGGGAGGCGGCTACACCTTC
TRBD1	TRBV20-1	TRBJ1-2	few	CSARDSSYGYTF	TGCAGTGCAAGGGACAGTTCCTATGGCTACACCTTC
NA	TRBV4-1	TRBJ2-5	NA	CASSQRWTAQGQETQYF	TGCGCCAGCAGTCAAAGGTGGACCGCGCAGGGGCAAGAGACCCAGTACTTC
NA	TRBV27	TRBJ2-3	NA	CASIFAADTQYF	TGTGCCAGTATCTTTGCAGCCGATACGCAGTATTTT
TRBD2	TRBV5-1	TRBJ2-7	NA	CASSFGLAGGPDLNEQYF	TGCGCCAGCAGCTTTGGGCTAGCGGGGGGGCCAGACCTCAATGAGCAGTACTTC
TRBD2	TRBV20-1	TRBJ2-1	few	CSAAGTSVNEQFF	TGCAGTGCCGCCGGGACTAGTGTCAATGAGCAGTTCTTC
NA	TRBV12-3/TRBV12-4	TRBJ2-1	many	CASSLSSGLYNEQFF	TGTGCCAGCAGTTTGTCGTCTGGGCTCTACAATGAGCAGTTCTTC
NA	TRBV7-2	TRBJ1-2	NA	CASSPRRAVRGHGYTF	TGTGCCAGCAGCCCACGTAGAGCCGTCAGGGGCCATGGCTACACCTTC
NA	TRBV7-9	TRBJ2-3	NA	CASSAGQPGAGTQYF	TGTGCCAGCAGCGCGGGACAGCCCGGTGCAGGTACGCAGTATTTT
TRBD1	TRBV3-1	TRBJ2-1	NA	CASSQLVPPPDRGLLSYNEQFF	TGTGCCAGCAGCCAACTCGTCCCCCCCCCAGACAGGGGCCTCCTTTCATACAATGAGCAGTTCTTC
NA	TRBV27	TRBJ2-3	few	CASSPGTLWATDTQYF	TGTGCCAGCAGTCCTGGTACCCTGTGGGCCACAGATACGCAGTATTTT
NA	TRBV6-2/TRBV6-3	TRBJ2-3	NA	CASSSLQGLVTDTQYF	TGTGCCAGCAGTTCCCTCCAGGGGTTGGTCACAGATACGCAGTATTTT
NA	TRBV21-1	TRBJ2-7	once	CATLSGRAGTGNEQYF	TGTGCCACCCTTTCCGGGAGGGCAGGGACAGGAAACGAGCAGTACTTC
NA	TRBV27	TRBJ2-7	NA	CASKSASYEQYF	TGTGCCAGCAAATCGGCGTCCTACGAGCAGTACTTC
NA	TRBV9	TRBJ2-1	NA	CASSVAQIYEQFF	TGTGCCAGCAGCGTAGCCCAGATCTATGAGCAGTTCTTC
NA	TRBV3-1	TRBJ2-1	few	CASSQAGSRFNEQFF	TGTGCCAGCAGCCAGGCTGGGTCGCGCTTCAATGAGCAGTTCTTC
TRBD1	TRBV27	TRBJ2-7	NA	CASSTLMGQGSYEQYF	TGTGCCAGCAGTACCCTTATGGGACAGGGAAGCTACGAGCAGTACTTC
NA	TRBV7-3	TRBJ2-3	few	CASSQSGRGSTDTQYF	TGTGCCAGCAGCCAGAGTGGGCGGGGCAGCACAGATACGCAGTATTTT
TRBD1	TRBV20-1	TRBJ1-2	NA	CSADPGTGYKGTF	TGCAGTGCCGACCCCGGGACAGGGTATAAGGGCACCTTC
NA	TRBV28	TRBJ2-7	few	CASSSITGPFEQYF	TGTGCCAGCAGTTCCATCACGGGCCCGTTCGAGCAGTACTTC
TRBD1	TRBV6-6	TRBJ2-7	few	CASSAGTGLYSWYF	TGTGCCAGCAGTGCCGGGACAGGGCTTTATAGTTGGTACTTC
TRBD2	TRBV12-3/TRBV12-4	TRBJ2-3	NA	CASNPSGGLDTQYF	TGTGCCAGCAACCCTAGCGGGGGTTTGGATACGCAGTATTTT
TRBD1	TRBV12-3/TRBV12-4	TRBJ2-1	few	CASCTGQGSNEQFF	TGTGCCAGCTGTACGGGACAGGGGTCCAATGAGCAGTTCTTC
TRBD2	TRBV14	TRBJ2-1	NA	CASSHRTSGVNEQFF	TGTGCCAGCAGCCATAGGACTAGCGGGGTCAATGAGCAGTTCTTC
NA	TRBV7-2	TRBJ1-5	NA	CASSLTDTSNQPQHF	TGTGCCAGCAGCTTGACAGACACTAGCAATCAGCCCCAGCATTTT
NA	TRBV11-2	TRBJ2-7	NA	CASSLVLDSYEQYF	TGTGCCAGCAGCTTAGTTCTGGACTCCTACGAGCAGTACTTC
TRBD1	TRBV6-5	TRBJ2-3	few	CASTEGTGGTDTQYF	TGTGCCAGCACCGAAGGAACAGGGGGGACAGATACGCAGTATTTT
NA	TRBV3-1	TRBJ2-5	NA	CASSQDPKRQETQYF	TGTGCCAGCAGCCAAGATCCTAAGCGTCAAGAGACCCAGTACTTC
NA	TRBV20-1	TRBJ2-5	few	CSARGPTGESETQYF	TGCAGTGCAAGGGGCCCTACGGGGGAGTCAGAGACCCAGTACTTC
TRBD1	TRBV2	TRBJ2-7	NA	CASMGTEIYEQYF	TGTGCCAGCATGGGGACAGAAATCTACGAGCAGTACTTC
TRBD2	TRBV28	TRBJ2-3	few	CASSPRLAGSDTDTQYF	TGTGCCAGCAGTCCAAGACTAGCGGGGAGCGATACAGATACGCAGTATTTT
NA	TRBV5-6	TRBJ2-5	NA	CASFLGGNEQYF	TGTGCCAGCTTCCTGGGTGGCAATGAGCAGTACTTC
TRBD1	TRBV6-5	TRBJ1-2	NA	CASRTMTGPYYGYTF	TGTGCCAGCAGAACTATGACAGGGCCATACTATGGCTACACCTTC
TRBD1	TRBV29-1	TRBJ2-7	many	CSVVVTGVYEQYF	TGCAGCGTTGTTGTGACAGGGGTGTACGAGCAGTACTTC
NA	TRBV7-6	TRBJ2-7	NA	CASSLESGHIYERYF	TGTGCCAGCAGCTTAGAATCGGGACACATCTACGAGCGGTACTTC
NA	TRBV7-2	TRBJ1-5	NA	CASSIQGNSNQPQHF	TGTGCCAGCAGCATCCAGGGGAATAGCAATCAGCCCCAGCATTTT
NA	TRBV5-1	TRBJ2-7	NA	CASSSGGLAYEQYF	TGCGCCAGCAGCTCCGGGGGGCTCGCCTACGAGCAGTACTTC
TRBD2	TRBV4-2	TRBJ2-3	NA	CASSQGSSGGLSPLTDTQYF	TGTGCCAGCAGCCAAGGGTCTAGCGGGGGGCTTTCTCCGCTCACAGATACGCAGTATTTT
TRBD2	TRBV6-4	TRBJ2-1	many	CASSEQAGGNEQFF	TGTGCCAGCAGTGAGCAGGCGGGGGGCAATGAGCAGTTCTTC
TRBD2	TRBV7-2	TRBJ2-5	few	CASSFGGAGQETQYF	TGTGCCAGCAGCTTCGGGGGAGCGGGGCAAGAGACCCAGTACTTC
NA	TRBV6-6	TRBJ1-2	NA	CASSYMDLNYGYTF	TGTGCCAGCAGTTACATGGATTTGAACTATGGCTACACCTTC
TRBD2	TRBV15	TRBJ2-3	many	CATSEGLAGKADTQYF	TGTGCCACCAGCGAAGGACTAGCGGGGAAAGCAGATACGCAGTATTTT
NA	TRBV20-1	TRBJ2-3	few	CSARDPSRSTDTQYF	TGCAGTGCTAGAGACCCTAGCAGATCCACAGATACGCAGTATTTT
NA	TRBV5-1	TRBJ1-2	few	CASSLYRSGDGYTF	TGCGCCAGCAGCTTGTACCGGTCGGGGGATGGCTACACCTTC
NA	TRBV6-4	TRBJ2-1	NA	CASSDGTWGFDEQFF	TGTGCCAGCAGTGACGGGACATGGGGTTTCGATGAGCAGTTCTTC
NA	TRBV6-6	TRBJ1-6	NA	CASRARGGDSPLHF	TGTGCCAGCAGAGCCCGGGGAGGGGATTCACCCCTCCACTTT
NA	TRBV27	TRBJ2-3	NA	CATLEGDGGSTDTQYF	TGTGCCACCCTCGAAGGGGACGGGGGTTCAACAGATACGCAGTATTTT
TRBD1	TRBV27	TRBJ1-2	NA	CAGSSGGGYTF	TGTGCCGGCAGCTCAGGGGGAGGCTACACCTTC
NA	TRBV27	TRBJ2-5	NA	CASSLVATETQYF	TGTGCCAGCAGTTTAGTAGCAACGGAGACCCAGTACTTC
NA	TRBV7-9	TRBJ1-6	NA	CASSLIQGTTYNSPLHF	TGTGCCAGCAGCTTAATTCAGGGGACCACCTATAATTCACCCCTCCACTTT
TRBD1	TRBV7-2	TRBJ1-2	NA	CASSLMGQGPNYGYTF	TGTGCCAGCAGCCTTATGGGACAGGGGCCCAACTATGGCTACACCTTC
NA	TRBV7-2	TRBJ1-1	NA	CASSPRDWAITEAFF	TGTGCCAGCAGCCCGCGGGATTGGGCAATCACTGAAGCTTTCTTT